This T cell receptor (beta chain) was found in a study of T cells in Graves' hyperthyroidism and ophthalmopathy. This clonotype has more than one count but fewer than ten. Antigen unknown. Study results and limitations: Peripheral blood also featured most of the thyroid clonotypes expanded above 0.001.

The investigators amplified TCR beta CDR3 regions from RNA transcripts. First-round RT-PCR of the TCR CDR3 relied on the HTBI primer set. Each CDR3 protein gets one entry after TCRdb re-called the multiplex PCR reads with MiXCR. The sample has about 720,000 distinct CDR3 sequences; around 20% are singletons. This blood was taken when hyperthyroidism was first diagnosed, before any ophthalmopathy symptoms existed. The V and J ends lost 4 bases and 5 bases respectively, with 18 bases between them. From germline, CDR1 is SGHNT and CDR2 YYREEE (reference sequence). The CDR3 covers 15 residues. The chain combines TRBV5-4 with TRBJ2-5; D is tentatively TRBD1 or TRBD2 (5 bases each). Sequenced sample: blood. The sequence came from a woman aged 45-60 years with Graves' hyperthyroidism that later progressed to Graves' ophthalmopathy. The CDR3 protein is CASSMGDGPWETQYF. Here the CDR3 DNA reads TGTGCCAGCAGCATGGGGGACGGGCCATGGGAGACCCAGTACTTC.